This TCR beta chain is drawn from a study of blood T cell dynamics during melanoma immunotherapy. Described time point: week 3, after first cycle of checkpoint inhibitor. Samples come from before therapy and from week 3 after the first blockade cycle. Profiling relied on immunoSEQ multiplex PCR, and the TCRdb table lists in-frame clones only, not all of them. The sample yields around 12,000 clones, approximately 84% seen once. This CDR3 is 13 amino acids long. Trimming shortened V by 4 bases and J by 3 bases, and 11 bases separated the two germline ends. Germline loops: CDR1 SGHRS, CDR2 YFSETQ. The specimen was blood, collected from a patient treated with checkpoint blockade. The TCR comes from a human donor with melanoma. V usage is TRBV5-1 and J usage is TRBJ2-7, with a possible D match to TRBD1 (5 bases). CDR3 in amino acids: CASSPARGYEQYF. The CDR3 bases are TGCGCCAGCAGCCCCGCAAGGGGCTACGAGCAGTACTTC.